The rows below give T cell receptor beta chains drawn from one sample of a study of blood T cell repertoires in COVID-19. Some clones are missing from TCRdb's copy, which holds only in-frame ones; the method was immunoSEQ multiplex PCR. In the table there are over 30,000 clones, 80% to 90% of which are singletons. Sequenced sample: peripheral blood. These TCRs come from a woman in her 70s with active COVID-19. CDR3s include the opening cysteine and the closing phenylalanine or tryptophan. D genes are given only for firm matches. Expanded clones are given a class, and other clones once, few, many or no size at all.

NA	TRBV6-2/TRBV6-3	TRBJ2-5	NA	TGTGCCAGCAGCCCACCGGGGACTTCCCCAGAGACCCAGTACTTC	CASSPPGTSPETQYF
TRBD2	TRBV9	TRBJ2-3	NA	TGTGCCAGCAGCACCGCTCCTAGCGGGCGAAGCACAGATACGCAGTATTTT	CASSTAPSGRSTDTQYF
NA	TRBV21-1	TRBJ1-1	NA	TGTGCCAGCAGCCCTGGAGGCACTGAAGCTTTCTTT	CASSPGGTEAFF
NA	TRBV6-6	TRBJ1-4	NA	TGTGCCAGCAGTTACGGGCTCGGATCGAATGAAAAACTGTTTTTT	CASSYGLGSNEKLFF
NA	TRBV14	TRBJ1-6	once	TGTGCCAGCAGCCTTAGGGGAAATAATTCACCCCTCCACTTT	CASSLRGNNSPLHF
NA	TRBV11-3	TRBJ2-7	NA	TGTGCCAGCAGCTCAAGGGAGTACGAGCAGTACTTC	CASSSREYEQYF
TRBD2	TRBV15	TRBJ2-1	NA	TGTGCCACCAGCAGACAGGGTAGAGGACTAGCGGGTAGCTCCTACAATGAGCAGTTCTTC	CATSRQGRGLAGSSYNEQFF
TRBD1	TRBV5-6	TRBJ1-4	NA	TGTGCCAGCAGCTCCGACAGGGGGCTCGGAAGTGAAAAACTGTTTTTT	CASSSDRGLGSEKLFF
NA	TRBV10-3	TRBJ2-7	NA	TGTGCCATCTCTCTCGCGAGCTCCTACGAGCAGTACTTC	CAISLASSYEQYF
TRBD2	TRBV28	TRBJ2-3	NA	TGTGCCAGCAGTTTGATGGGGAGGGCAGATACGCAGTATTTT	CASSLMGRADTQYF
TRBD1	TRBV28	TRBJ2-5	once	TGTGCCAGCAGCGGGACAGGGTATAGAGAGACCCAGTACTTC	CASSGTGYRETQYF
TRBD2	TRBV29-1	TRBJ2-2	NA	TGCAGCGTTGAGGGACTAGCGGCCGCGAACACCGGGGAGCTGTTTTTT	CSVEGLAAANTGELFF
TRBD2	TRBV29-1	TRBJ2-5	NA	TGCAGCGTCCAAAAGGGCCTAGCGGGGGGGTTGACCCAGTACTTC	CSVQKGLAGGLTQYF
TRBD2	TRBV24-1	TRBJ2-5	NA	TGTGCCACCAGTGTCGGTACGGGACTAGCGGGAAAAGAGACCCAGTACTTC	CATSVGTGLAGKETQYF
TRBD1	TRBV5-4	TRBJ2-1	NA	TGTGCCAGCAGCAATAGACAGGGGGTGTCCTACAATGAGCAGTTCTTC	CASSNRQGVSYNEQFF
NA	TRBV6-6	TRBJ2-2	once	TGTGCCAGCTTCTATACTAGCTTCACCGGGGAGCTGTTTTTT	CASFYTSFTGELFF